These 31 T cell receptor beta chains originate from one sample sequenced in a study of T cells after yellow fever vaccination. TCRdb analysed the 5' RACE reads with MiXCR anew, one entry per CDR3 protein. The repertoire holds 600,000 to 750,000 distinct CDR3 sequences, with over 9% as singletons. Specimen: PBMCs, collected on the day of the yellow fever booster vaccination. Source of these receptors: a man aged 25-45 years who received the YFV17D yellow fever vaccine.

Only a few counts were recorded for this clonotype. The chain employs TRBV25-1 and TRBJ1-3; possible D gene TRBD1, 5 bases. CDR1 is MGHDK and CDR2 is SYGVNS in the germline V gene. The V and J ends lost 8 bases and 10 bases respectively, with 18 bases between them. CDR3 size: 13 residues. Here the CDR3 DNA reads TGTGCCAGCTTAAAATTCCCGCGGGGGACCATATATTTT. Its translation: CASLKFPRGTIYF.

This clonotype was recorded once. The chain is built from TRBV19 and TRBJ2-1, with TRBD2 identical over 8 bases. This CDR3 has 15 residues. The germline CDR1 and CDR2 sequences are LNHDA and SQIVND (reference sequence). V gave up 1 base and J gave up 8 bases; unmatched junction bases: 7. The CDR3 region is CASSIVTGGSHEQFF. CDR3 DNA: TGTGCCAGTAGTATAGTAACGGGAGGGTCCCATGAGCAGTTCTTC.

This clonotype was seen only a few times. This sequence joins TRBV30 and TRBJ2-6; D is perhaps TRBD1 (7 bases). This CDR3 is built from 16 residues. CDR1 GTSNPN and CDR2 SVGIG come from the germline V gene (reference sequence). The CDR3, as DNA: TGTTCTATCGGAGGGGGCGCGACGTCTGGGGCCAACGTCCTGACTTTC. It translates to CSIGGGATSGANVLTF.

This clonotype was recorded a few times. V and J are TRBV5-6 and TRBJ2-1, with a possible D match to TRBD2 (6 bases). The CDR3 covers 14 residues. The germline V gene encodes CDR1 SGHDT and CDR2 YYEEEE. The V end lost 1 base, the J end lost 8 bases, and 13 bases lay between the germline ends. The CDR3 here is CASSLSPTSHEQFF. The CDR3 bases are TGTGCCAGCAGCTTGTCTCCCACTAGCCATGAGCAGTTCTTC.

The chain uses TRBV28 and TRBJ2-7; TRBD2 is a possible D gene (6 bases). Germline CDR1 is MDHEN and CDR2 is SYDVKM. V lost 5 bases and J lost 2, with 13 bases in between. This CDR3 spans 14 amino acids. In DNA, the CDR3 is TGTGCCAGCAGTAGAATAGCGGACACCTACGAGCAGTACTTC. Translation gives CASSRIADTYEQYF. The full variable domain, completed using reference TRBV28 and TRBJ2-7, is DVKVTQSSRYLVKRTGEKVFLECVQDMDHENMFWYRQDPGLGLRLIYFSYDVKMKEKGDIPEGYSVSREKKERFSLILESASTNQTSMYLCASSRIADTYEQYFGPGTRLTVT.

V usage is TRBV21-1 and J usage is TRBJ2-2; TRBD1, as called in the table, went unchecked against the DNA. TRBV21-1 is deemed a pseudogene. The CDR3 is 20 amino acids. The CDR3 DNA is TGTGCCAGCAGCAAATCGCCCCGGACAGGGGGCAATGAGAACACCGGGGAGCTGTTTTTT. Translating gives CASSKSPRTGGNENTGELFF.

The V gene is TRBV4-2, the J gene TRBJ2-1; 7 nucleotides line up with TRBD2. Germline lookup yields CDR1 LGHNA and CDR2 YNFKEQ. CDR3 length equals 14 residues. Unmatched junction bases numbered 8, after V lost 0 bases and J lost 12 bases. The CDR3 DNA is TGTGCCAGCAGCCAAGATAGGGCGGGAGAGTTGCAGTTCTTC. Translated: CASSQDRAGELQFF.

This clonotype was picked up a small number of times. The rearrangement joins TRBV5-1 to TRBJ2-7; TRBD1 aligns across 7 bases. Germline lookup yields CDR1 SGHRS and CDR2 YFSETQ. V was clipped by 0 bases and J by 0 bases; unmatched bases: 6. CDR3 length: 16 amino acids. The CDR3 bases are TGCGCCAGCAGCTTGGAGACAGGGTACAGCTCCTACGAGCAGTACTTC. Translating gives CASSLETGYSSYEQYF.

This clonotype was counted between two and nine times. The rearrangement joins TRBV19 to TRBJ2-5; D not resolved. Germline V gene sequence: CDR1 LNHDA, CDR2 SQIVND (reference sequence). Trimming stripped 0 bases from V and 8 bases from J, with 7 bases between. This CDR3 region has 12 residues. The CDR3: CASSIDESTQYF. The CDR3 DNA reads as TGTGCCAGTAGTATAGATGAGTCTACCCAGTACTTC.

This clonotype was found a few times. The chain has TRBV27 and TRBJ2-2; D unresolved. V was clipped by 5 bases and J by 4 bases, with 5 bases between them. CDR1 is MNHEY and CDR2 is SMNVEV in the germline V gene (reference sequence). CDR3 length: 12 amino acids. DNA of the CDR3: TGTGCCAGCAGTGCAATCACCGGGGAGCTGTTTTTT. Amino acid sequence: CASSAITGELFF.

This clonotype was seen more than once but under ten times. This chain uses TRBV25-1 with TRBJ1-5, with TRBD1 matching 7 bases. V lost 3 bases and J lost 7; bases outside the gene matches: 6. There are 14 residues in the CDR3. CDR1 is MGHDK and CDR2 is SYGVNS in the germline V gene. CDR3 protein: CASSETGFGQPQHF. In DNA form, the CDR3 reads TGTGCCAGCAGTGAGACAGGGTTTGGGCAGCCCCAGCATTTT.

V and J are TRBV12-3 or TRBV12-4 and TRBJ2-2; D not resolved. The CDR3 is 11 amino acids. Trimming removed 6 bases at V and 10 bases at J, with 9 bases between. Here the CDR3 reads CASSPSSELFF. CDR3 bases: TGTGCCAGCAGCCCCTCTTCGGAGCTGTTTTTT.

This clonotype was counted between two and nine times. CDR3 sequence reads: CASSLQGAIDTQYF. CDR3 nucleotides: TGTGCCAGCAGCTTGCAGGGGGCAATAGATACGCAGTATTTT. The chain recombines TRBV11-2 with TRBJ2-3, with 8 bases that match TRBD1. The CDR3 has 14 amino acids. Looked up from germline, CDR1 is SGHAT and CDR2 is FQNNGV. V shed 3 bases, J shed 5 bases, and the junction held 4 bases outside the gene matches.

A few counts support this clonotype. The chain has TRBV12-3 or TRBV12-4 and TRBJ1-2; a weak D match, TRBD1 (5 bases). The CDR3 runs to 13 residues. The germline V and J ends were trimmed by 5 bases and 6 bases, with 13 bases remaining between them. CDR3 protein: CASSVGGVDGYTF. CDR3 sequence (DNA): TGTGCCAGCAGTGTTGGGGGAGTGGATGGCTACACCTTC.

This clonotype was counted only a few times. CDR3 in amino acids: CASSPDGGIQPQHF. As DNA, the CDR3 is TGTGCCAGCAGTCCCGACGGGGGCATTCAGCCCCAGCATTTT. The chain is built from TRBV28 and TRBJ1-5, with TRBD1 as a possible D gene (6 bases). Per the germline V gene, CDR1 is MDHEN and CDR2 is SYDVKM. The CDR3 is made up of 14 amino acids. The V end lost 5 bases, the J end lost 6 bases, and 14 bases lay between the germline ends.

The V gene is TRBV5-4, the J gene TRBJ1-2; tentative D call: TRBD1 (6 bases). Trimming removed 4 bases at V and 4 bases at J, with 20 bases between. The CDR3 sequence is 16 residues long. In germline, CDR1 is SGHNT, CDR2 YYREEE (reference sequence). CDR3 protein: CASSPVGGQSVYGYTF. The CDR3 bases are TGTGCCAGCAGCCCCGTCGGCGGACAGTCCGTCTATGGCTACACCTTC.

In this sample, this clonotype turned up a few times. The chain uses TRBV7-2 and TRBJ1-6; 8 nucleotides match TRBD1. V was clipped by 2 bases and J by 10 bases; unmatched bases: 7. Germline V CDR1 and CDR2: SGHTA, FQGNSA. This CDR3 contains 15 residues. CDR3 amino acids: CASSLTGQDFSPLHF. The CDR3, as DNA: TGTGCCAGCAGCTTAACGGGACAGGATTTCTCACCCCTCCACTTT. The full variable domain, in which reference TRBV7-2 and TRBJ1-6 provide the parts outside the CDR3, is GAGVSQSPSNKVTEKGKDVELRCDPISGHTALYWYRQSLGQGLEFLIYFQGNSAPDKSGLPSDRFSAERTGGSVSTLTIQRTQQEDSAVYLCASSLTGQDFSPLHFGNGTRLTVT.

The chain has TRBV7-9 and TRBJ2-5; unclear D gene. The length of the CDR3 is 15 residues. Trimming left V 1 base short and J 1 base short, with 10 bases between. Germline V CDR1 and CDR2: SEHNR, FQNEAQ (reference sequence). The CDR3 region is CASSLDLTVQETQYF. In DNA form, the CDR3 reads TGTGCCAGCAGCTTAGATCTAACAGTCCAAGAGACCCAGTACTTC.

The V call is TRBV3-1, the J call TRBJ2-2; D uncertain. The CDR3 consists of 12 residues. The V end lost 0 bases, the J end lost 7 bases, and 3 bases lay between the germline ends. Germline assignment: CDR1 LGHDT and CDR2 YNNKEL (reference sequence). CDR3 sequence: CASSQDSGELFF. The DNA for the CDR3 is TGTGCCAGCAGCCAAGATAGCGGGGAGCTGTTTTTT.

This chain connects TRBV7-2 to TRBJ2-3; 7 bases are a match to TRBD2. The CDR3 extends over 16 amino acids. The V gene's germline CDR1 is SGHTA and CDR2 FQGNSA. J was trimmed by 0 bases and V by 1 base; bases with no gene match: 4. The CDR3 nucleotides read TGTGCCAGCAGCTTAGGAGCGGGGCTTAGCACAGATACGCAGTATTTT. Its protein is CASSLGAGLSTDTQYF.

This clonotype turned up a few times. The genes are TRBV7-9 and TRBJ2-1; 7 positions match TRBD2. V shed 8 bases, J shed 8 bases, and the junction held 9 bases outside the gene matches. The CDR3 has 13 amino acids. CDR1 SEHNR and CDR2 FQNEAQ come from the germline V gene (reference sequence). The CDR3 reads CASVPLAADEQFF. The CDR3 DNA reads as TGTGCCAGCGTCCCCCTAGCGGCCGATGAGCAGTTCTTC.

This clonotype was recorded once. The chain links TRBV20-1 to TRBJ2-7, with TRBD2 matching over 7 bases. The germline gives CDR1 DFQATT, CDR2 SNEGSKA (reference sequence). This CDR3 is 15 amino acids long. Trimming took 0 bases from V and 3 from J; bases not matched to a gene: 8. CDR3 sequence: CSARDSTSVYYEQYF. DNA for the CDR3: TGCAGTGCTAGAGATAGCACTAGCGTTTACTACGAGCAGTACTTC.

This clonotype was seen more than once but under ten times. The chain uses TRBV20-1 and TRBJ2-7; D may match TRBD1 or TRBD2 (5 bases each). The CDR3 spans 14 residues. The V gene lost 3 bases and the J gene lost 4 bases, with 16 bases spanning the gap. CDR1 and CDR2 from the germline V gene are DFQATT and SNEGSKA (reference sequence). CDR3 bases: TGCAGTGCTAGGTTCGGGGCGCGGATTTACGAGCAGTACTTC. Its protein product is CSARFGARIYEQYF.

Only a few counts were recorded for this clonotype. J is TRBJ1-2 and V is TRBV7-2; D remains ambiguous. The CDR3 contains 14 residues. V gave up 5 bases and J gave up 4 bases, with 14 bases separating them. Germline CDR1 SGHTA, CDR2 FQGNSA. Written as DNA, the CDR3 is TGTGCCAGCAGCCCAGTGGAAAGTATCTATGGCTACACCTTC. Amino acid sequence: CASSPVESIYGYTF.

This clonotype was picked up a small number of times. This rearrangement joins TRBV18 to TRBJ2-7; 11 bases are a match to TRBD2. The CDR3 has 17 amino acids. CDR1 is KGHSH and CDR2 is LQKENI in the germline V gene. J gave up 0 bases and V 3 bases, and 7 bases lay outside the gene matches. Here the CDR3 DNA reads TGTGCCAGCTCACCGAAGCTAGCGGGAGGTCCCTCCTACGAGCAGTACTTC. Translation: CASSPKLAGGPSYEQYF.

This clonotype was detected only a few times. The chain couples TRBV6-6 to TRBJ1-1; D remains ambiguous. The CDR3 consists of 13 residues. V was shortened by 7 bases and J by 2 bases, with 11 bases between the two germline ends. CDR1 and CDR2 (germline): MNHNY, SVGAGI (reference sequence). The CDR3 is CASIDSDNTEAFF. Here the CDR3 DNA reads TGTGCCAGCATCGATTCCGATAACACTGAAGCTTTCTTT.

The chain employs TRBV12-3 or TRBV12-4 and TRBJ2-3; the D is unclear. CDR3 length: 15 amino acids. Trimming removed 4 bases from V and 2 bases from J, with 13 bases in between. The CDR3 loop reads CASSSLTPNTDTQYF. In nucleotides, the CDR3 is TGTGCCAGCAGTTCTCTAACCCCTAACACAGATACGCAGTATTTT.

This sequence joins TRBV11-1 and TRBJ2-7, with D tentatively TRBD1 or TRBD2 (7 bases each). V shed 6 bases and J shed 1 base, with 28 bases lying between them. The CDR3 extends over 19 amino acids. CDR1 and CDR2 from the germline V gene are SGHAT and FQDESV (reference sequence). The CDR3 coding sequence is TGTGCCAGCAGGAAGGGCGCTTCAGGCGGGGGACAGCATTCCTACGAGCAGTACTTC. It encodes CASRKGASGGGQHSYEQYF.

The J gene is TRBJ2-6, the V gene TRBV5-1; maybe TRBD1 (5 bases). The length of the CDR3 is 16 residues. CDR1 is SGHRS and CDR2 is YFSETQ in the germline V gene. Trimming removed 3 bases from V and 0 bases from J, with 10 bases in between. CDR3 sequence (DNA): TGCGCCAGCAGCTCAACACAGGACTCTGGGGCCAACGTCCTGACTTTC. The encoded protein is CASSSTQDSGANVLTF.

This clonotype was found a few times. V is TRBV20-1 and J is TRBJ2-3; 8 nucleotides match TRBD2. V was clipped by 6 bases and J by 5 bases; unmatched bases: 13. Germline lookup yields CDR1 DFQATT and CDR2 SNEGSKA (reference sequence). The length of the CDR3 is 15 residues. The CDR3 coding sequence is TGCAGTGCCCCCCGACTAGCGCCCTTTGGAGATACGCAGTATTTT. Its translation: CSAPRLAPFGDTQYF.

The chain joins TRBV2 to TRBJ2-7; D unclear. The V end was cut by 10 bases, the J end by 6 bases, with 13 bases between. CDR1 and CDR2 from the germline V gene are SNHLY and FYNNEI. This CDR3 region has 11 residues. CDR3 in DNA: TGTGCCACCTATCGAAAAGGCGAGCAGTACTTC. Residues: CATYRKGEQYF.